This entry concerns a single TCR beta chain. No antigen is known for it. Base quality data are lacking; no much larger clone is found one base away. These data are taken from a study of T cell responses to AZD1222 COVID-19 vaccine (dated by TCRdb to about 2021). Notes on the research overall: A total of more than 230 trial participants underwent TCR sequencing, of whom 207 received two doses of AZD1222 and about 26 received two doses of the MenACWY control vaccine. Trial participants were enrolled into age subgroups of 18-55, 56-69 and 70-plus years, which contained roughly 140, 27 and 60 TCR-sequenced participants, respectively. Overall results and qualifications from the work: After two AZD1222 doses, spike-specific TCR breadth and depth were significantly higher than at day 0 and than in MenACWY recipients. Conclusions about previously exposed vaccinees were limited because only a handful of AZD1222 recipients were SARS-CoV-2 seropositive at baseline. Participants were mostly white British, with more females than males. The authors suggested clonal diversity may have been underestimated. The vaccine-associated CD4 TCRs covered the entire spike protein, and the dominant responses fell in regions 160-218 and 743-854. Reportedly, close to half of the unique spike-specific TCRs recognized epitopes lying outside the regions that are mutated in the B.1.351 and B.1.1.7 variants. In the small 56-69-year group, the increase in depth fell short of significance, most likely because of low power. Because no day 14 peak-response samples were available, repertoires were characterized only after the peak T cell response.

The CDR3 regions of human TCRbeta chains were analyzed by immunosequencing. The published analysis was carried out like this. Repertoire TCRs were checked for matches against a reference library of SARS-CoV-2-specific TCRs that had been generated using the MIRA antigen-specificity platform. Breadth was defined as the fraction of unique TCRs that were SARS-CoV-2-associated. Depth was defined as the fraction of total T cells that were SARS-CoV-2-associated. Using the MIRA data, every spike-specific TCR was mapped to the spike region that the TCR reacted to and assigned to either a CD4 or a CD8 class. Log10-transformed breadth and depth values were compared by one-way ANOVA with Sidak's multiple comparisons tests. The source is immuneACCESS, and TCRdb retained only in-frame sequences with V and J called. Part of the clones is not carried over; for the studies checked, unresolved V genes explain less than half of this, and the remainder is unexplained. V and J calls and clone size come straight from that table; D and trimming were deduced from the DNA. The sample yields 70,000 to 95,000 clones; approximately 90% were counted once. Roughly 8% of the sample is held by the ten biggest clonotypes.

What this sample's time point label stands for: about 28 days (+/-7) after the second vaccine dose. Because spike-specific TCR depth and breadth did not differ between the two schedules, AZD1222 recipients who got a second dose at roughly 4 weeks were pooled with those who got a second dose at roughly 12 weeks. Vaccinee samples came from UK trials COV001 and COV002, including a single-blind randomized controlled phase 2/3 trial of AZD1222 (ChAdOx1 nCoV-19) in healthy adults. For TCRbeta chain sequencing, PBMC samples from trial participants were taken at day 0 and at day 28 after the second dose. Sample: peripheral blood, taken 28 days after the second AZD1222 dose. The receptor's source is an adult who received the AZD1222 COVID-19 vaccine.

This receptor has the CDR3 CATGGNTGELFF. The bases read TGTGCCACCGGGGGCAACACCGGGGAGCTGTTTTTT. The chain is made from TRBV24-1 and TRBJ2-2; a tentative D call is TRBD1 (6 bases match). CDR1 and CDR2 (KGHDR, SFDVKD) derive from the germline V gene. The CDR3 goes from the cysteine to the phenylalanine over 12 residues. Solely the CDR3 DNA is kept, with 36 bases framed from the first base. V was cut back by 9 bases and J by 2 bases, leaving a gap of 6 bases between them.